This TCR beta chain originates from a study of early T cells in non-severe SARS-CoV-2 infection. Study-level background: Whole-blood bulk RNA, unsorted, was sequenced, and chains were unpaired.

Attachment of unique molecular identifiers was made to individual cDNA molecules. Using its own MiXCR run on the 5' RACE reads, TCRdb lists one record per CDR3 protein. Of 100,000 to 120,000 distinct CDR3 sequences listed, roughly 12% were seen once; the top ten hold around 4.1%. Germline V gene lookup returns CDR1 SGHTA and CDR2 FQGNSA. Trimming cost V 3 bases and J 2 bases, with 13 bases left between them. This CDR3 comprises 15 residues. This clonotype was seen at least ten times. J is TRBJ1-2 and V is TRBV7-2; D possibly corresponds to TRBD1 (5 bases). This specimen consisted of whole blood, obtained at baseline. The sequence was obtained from an adult who was a healthcare worker with PCR-confirmed SARS-CoV-2 infection or an uninfected control (not recorded which). DNA of the CDR3: TGTGCCAGCAGCTTGTATGTGGGGCAGAACTATGGCTACACCTTC. This sequence encodes CASSLYVGQNYGYTF. Full variable domain (missing parts from reference TRBV7-2 and TRBJ1-2): GAGVSQSPSNKVTEKGKDVELRCDPISGHTALYWYRQSLGQGLEFLIYFQGNSAPDKSGLPSDRFSAERTGGSVSTLTIQRTQQEDSAVYLCASSLYVGQNYGYTFGSGTRLTVV.